These 29 T cell receptor beta chains were all obtained from the same sample, sequenced in a study of T cells after yellow fever vaccination. In TCRdb, the 5' RACE reads were re-called with MiXCR into one record per CDR3 protein. This sample has approximately 510,000 distinct CDR3 sequences, with around a fifth found just once. The sample was PBMCs, taken roughly 20 days after the first yellow fever vaccination. These receptors all come from a man aged 18 to 30 who received the YFV17D yellow fever vaccine.

Notes on this clonotype: This may be a read error, as it is one base from a much larger clone. The CDR3 ends on some other residue instead of the conserved phenylalanine or tryptophan, so this is likely a read error. The gene calls are TRBV11-2 and TRBJ1-3; D is unresolved. The CDR3 sequence is 13 residues long. Germline lookup yields CDR1 SGHAT and CDR2 FQNNGV. V lost 0 bases, J lost 4 bases, and 4 bases lay in between. The CDR3 DNA is TGTGCCAGCAGCTTAGATCTGGGAAACACCATATATTCT. It yields the protein CASSLDLGNTIYS.

This clonotype was detected a few times. V and J are TRBV5-1 and TRBJ2-2, with 7 bases lining up with TRBD1. Germline V gene data show CDR1 as SGHRS and CDR2 as YFSETQ. The J segment lost 2 bases and the V segment lost 4 bases, leaving 8 bases of the junction unmatched. This CDR3 contains 16 residues. The CDR3 loop reads CASSQDGTANTGELFF. CDR3 sequence (DNA): TGCGCCAGCAGCCAAGACGGGACAGCCAACACCGGGGAGCTGTTTTTT.

This clonotype occurred a few times. CDR3 in amino acids: CASSPSGGAGNEQFF. CDR3 bases: TGTGCCAGCAGTCCGAGCGGGGGGGCCGGGAATGAGCAGTTCTTC. This rearrangement joins TRBV6-2 or TRBV6-3 to TRBJ2-1; 10 positions match TRBD2. This CDR3 is built from 15 residues. V shed 5 bases, J shed 7 bases, and the junction held 8 bases outside the gene matches. The germline V gene has CDR1 MNHEY and CDR2 SVGEGT.

This clonotype appeared a few times. The chain is built from TRBV3-1 and TRBJ1-6, with unresolved D. CDR3 size: 9 residues. The V gene lost 4 bases and the J gene lost 11 bases, with 0 bases spanning the gap. Germline V CDR1 and CDR2: LGHDT, YNNKEL (reference sequence). CDR3 bases: TGTGCCAGCAGCCCACCCCTCCACTTT. It specifies CASSPPLHF. Looking up the rest from reference TRBV3-1 and TRBJ1-6 gives the full variable domain: DTAVSQTPKYLVTQMGNDKSIKCEQNLGHDTMYWYKQDSKKFLKIMFSYNNKELIINETVPNRFSPKSPDKAHLNLHINSLELGDSAVYFCASSPPLHFGNGTRLTVT.

This chain connects TRBV28 to TRBJ1-5; 8 bases match TRBD1. CDR1 is MDHEN, CDR2 SYDVKM, per germline. Losses at the gene ends were 5 bases for V and 6 bases for J; bases not matched to a gene: 9. The CDR3 has 15 amino acids. Here the CDR3 DNA reads TGTGCCAGCAGTCCTCCCCAGGGGGCGGGTCAGCCCCAGCATTTT. It specifies CASSPPQGAGQPQHF.

A few counts support this clonotype. The V call is TRBV28, the J call TRBJ1-5, with no clear D. This CDR3 is 17 amino acids long. The germline V gene encodes CDR1 MDHEN and CDR2 SYDVKM. Trimming left V 2 bases short and J 0 bases short, with 14 bases between. This CDR3 reads CASSLIGTLLSNQPQHF. DNA of the CDR3: TGTGCCAGCAGTTTAATCGGCACCCTTCTTAGCAATCAGCCCCAGCATTTT.

This clonotype came up a few times. The V and J genes are TRBV7-2 and TRBJ1-3, with 7 bases that match TRBD1. V was pared by 1 base and J by 4 bases, with 4 bases of the junction left unmatched. The V gene's germline CDR1 is SGHTA and CDR2 FQGNSA. The CDR3 consists of 15 residues. CDR3 in amino acids: CASSLDRGVGNTIYF. The CDR3 DNA is TGTGCCAGCAGCTTAGACAGGGGTGTCGGAAACACCATATATTTT.

The rearrangement links TRBV20-1 to TRBJ1-5; the D gene is possibly TRBD1 (5 bases). Trimming took off 3 bases at V and 4 bases at J, with 13 bases between the two ends. The germline gives CDR1 DFQATT, CDR2 SNEGSKA (reference sequence). The CDR3 length is 14 residues. CDR3 coding DNA: TGCAGTGCTAGGGCGGGGACGGATAATCAGCCCCAGCATTTT. This codes for CSARAGTDNQPQHF.

This clonotype was seen only a few times. This sequence joins TRBV20-1 and TRBJ1-5, with D uncertain. Trimming took 3 bases from V and 11 from J, leaving 20 bases between them. The CDR3 length is 14 residues. Germline CDR1 reads DFQATT; CDR2 reads SNEGSKA (reference sequence). The CDR3 DNA follows: TGCAGTGCTAGCTTCCTAGGGCAGAGTGGATCCCAGCATTTT. This gives the protein CSASFLGQSGSQHF.

Only a few counts were recorded for this clonotype. V gene TRBV5-5 combines with J gene TRBJ2-7, with D unresolved. Looked up from germline, CDR1 is SGHKS and CDR2 is YYEKEE (reference sequence). This CDR3 comprises 13 residues. V lost 4 bases, J lost 6 bases, and 14 bases lay in between. The CDR3 DNA is TGTGCCAGCAGCCGACGATGGGAAGGCGAGCAGTACTTC. It is translated as CASSRRWEGEQYF.

This rearrangement joins TRBV20-1 to TRBJ2-5; TRBD2 is a possible D gene (6 bases). Germline values: CDR1 DFQATT, CDR2 SNEGSKA (reference sequence). Trimming removed 5 bases from V and 1 base from J, with 11 bases in between. The CDR3 contains 13 residues. The CDR3 DNA reads as TGCAGTGCTTCGGGACTTACCCAAGAGACCCAGTACTTC. This codes for CSASGLTQETQYF.

This clonotype was counted only a few times. V and J are TRBV20-1 and TRBJ2-1; no clear D. This CDR3 comprises 13 residues. The germline gives CDR1 DFQATT, CDR2 SNEGSKA (reference sequence). V lost 3 bases, J lost 2 bases, and 8 bases lay in between. CDR3 nucleotides: TGCAGTGCTAGCGCACCTACCTACAATGAGCAGTTCTTC. Translated: CSASAPTYNEQFF.

This clonotype was found a few times. This chain connects TRBV7-9 to TRBJ2-3; 7 bases are a match to TRBD2. CDR3 size: 14 residues. CDR1 and CDR2 from the germline V gene are SEHNR and FQNEAQ (reference sequence). Germline trimming cut 11 bases from V and 2 bases from J; bases unmatched to any gene: 10. CDR3 residues: CAHFEAGNTDTQYF. CDR3 coding DNA: TGTGCCCATTTTGAAGCGGGGAACACAGATACGCAGTATTTT. The full variable domain, in which reference TRBV7-9 and TRBJ2-3 provide the parts outside the CDR3, is DTGVSQNPRHKITKRGQNVTFRCDPISEHNRLYWYRQTLGQGPEFLTYFQNEAQLEKSRLLSDRFSAERPKGSFSTLEIQRTEQGDSAMYLCAHFEAGNTDTQYFGPGTRLTVL.

This clonotype has just a few counts. This chain uses TRBV20-1 with TRBJ2-3, with no clear D. V lost 5 bases, J lost 2 bases, and 14 bases lay in between. The CDR3 sequence is 14 residues long. The V gene's germline CDR1 is DFQATT and CDR2 SNEGSKA (reference sequence). The CDR3: CSAGRGRATDTQYF. DNA of the CDR3: TGCAGTGCTGGGCGCGGTAGAGCCACAGATACGCAGTATTTT.

This clonotype was seen a handful of times. The V and J genes are TRBV2 and TRBJ2-2, with 8 bases lining up with TRBD1. J gave up 5 bases and V 3 bases, and 8 bases lay outside the gene matches. CDR1 is SNHLY, CDR2 FYNNEI, per germline. This CDR3 has 16 amino acids. As DNA, the CDR3 is TGTGCCAGCAGTGACCCAGGACAGGGTTTGACCGGGGAGCTGTTTTTT. This translates into CASSDPGQGLTGELFF.

The chain has TRBV28 and TRBJ2-5, with 7 nucleotides matching TRBD1. The CDR3 runs 13 residues. J lost 9 bases, V lost 8 bases, and 12 bases had no gene match. Looked up from germline, CDR1 is MDHEN and CDR2 is SYDVKM. CDR3 protein: CASGQGVVLAQYF. The CDR3 DNA sequence: TGTGCCAGCGGGCAGGGGGTAGTGTTGGCCCAGTACTTC.

The sample holds one count of this clonotype. The CDR3 reads CASSLGAPLTVHF. The CDR3 DNA follows: TGTGCCAGCAGCTTAGGGGCCCCGCTTACTGTCCACTTT. The J gene is TRBJ1-6, the V gene TRBV7-2; the D is unclear. This CDR3 has 13 residues. The V gene lost 1 base and the J gene lost 17 bases, with 15 bases spanning the gap. CDR1 is SGHTA and CDR2 is FQGNSA in the germline V gene.

This clonotype was found a few times. The rearrangement joins TRBV7-2 to TRBJ1-1; 8 positions agree with TRBD1. CDR1 is SGHTA and CDR2 is FQGNSA in the germline V gene. The CDR3 is made up of 16 amino acids. Germline trimming cut 5 bases from V and 0 bases from J; bases unmatched to any gene: 8. The CDR3 reads CASSLFQGALNTEAFF. CDR3 in DNA: TGTGCCAGCAGCCTCTTTCAGGGGGCGTTGAACACTGAAGCTTTCTTT.

This clonotype has only a few counts. The chain uses TRBV29-1 and TRBJ1-2, with TRBD1 as a possible D gene (5 bases). Germline CDR1 is SQVTM and CDR2 is ANQGSEA. This CDR3 has 14 amino acids. Trimming pared 4 bases from V and 4 bases from J, leaving 16 bases between. CDR3 nucleotide sequence: TGCAGCGTTGCTCCTTCAGGACACCCCTATGGCTACACCTTC. This translates into CSVAPSGHPYGYTF.

The V and J genes are TRBV28 and TRBJ2-1, with 8 bases lining up with TRBD1. The trim removed 4 bases at V and 0 bases at J, leaving 2 bases unmatched. This CDR3 spans 15 amino acids. Germline V gene data show CDR1 as MDHEN and CDR2 as SYDVKM. The CDR3 is CASSSTGASYNEQFF. CDR3 nucleotide sequence: TGTGCCAGCAGTTCGACAGGGGCCTCCTACAATGAGCAGTTCTTC.

This clonotype has just a few counts. The junction and the germline gene differ at one end; a read error may be behind it. The rearrangement joins TRBV2 to TRBJ2-5; D is unclear. The CDR3 sequence is 13 residues long. Germline V CDR1 and CDR2: SNHLY, FYNNEI. The CDR3 bases are TGTACCAGCAATGGGCCGAACGGAGAGACCCAGTACTTC. It yields the protein CTSNGPNGETQYF.

In its sample, this clonotype was seen a few times. This sequence joins TRBV5-6 and TRBJ1-2, with 8 nucleotides matching TRBD1. This CDR3 has 12 residues. V lost 4 bases and J lost 9; bases outside the gene matches: 5. The germline V gene encodes CDR1 SGHDT and CDR2 YYEEEE. The chain's CDR3 is CASSVDRERYTF. DNA for the CDR3: TGTGCCAGCAGCGTGGACAGGGAGCGCTACACCTTC.

This clonotype was seen more than once but under ten times. V gene TRBV5-1 combines with J gene TRBJ1-2; the D is unclear. V was cut by 1 base and J by 3 bases, with 7 bases left in between. Germline V gene lookup returns CDR1 SGHRS and CDR2 YFSETQ. CDR3 length: 13 amino acids. CDR3 bases: TGCGCCAGCAGCTTGCAGGTGGACTATGGCTACACCTTC. This encodes CASSLQVDYGYTF.

The gene calls are TRBV6-1 and TRBJ2-7; weak D call: TRBD1 (7 bases). There are 15 residues in the CDR3. Looked up from germline, CDR1 is MNHNS and CDR2 is SASEGT. Trimming took off 6 bases at V and 5 bases at J, with 20 bases between the two ends. The CDR3 sequence: CASRATRQGGHEQYV. The CDR3, as DNA: TGTGCCAGCAGAGCTACTAGACAGGGAGGACACGAGCAGTACGTC.

Only a few counts were recorded for this clonotype. This sequence joins TRBV5-1 and TRBJ2-3; 13 positions agree with TRBD2. CDR3 length: 17 amino acids. V trimming: 2 bases; J trimming: 2 bases; junction bases outside the gene matches: 5. In germline, CDR1 is SGHRS, CDR2 YFSETQ. This CDR3 reads CASSFGLAGALTDTQYF. The CDR3 DNA sequence: TGCGCCAGCAGCTTCGGACTAGCGGGGGCCCTCACAGATACGCAGTATTTT. The whole variable domain, remainder taken from reference TRBV5-1 and TRBJ2-3, is KAGVTQTPRYLIKTRGQQVTLSCSPISGHRSVSWYQQTPGQGLQFLFEYFSETQRNKGNFPGRFSGRQFSNSRSEMNVSTLELGDSALYLCASSFGLAGALTDTQYFGPGTRLTVL.

The chain links TRBV6-1 to TRBJ2-7; 9 bases align to TRBD1. Unmatched junction bases numbered 10, after V lost 4 bases and J lost 6 bases. CDR3 length: 15 residues. Germline V gene data show CDR1 as MNHNS and CDR2 as SASEGT. DNA for the CDR3: TGTGCCAGCAGTGCCCCGGGACAGGGAGATACCGAGCAGTACTTC. Translating gives CASSAPGQGDTEQYF.

This rearrangement joins TRBV10-3 to TRBJ1-5; D is unclear. This CDR3 has 12 residues. The V and J ends lost 3 bases and 7 bases respectively, with 7 bases between them. Germline values: CDR1 ENHRY, CDR2 SYGVKD. CDR3 residues: CAISDLAQPQHF. CDR3 DNA sequence: TGTGCCATCAGTGATCTGGCGCAGCCCCAGCATTTT.

The table lists this clonotype with a few counts. The V gene is TRBV20-1, the J gene TRBJ1-1, with TRBD1 as a possible D gene (5 bases). Trimming left V 8 bases short and J 3 bases short, with 19 bases between. The CDR3 consists of 14 residues. CDR1 DFQATT and CDR2 SNEGSKA come from the germline V gene (reference sequence). The CDR3 nucleotides read TGCAGTCCCCCACCTGGGGGGATGGACACTGAAGCTTTCTTT. Amino acid sequence: CSPPPGGMDTEAFF.

This chain links TRBV7-2 with TRBJ2-3; D is possibly TRBD2 (5 bases). Germline lookup yields CDR1 SGHTA and CDR2 FQGNSA. The V gene lost 3 bases and the J gene lost 2 bases, with 18 bases spanning the gap. The CDR3 is made up of 17 amino acids. This chain's CDR3 is CASSFKRASNPTDTQYF. CDR3 bases: TGTGCCAGCAGCTTTAAAAGGGCTAGCAATCCCACAGATACGCAGTATTTT. Full variable domain (rest looked up from reference TRBV7-2 and TRBJ2-3): GAGVSQSPSNKVTEKGKDVELRCDPISGHTALYWYRQSLGQGLEFLIYFQGNSAPDKSGLPSDRFSAERTGGSVSTLTIQRTQQEDSAVYLCASSFKRASNPTDTQYFGPGTRLTVL.